The source of this T cell receptor beta chain is a study of shared T cell receptors in the human thymus. V was shortened by 3 bases and J by 5 bases, with 4 bases between the two germline ends. The germline CDR1 and CDR2 sequences are DFQATT and SNEGSKA (reference sequence). This CDR3 has 10 amino acids. The assay was immunoSEQ multiplex PCR, and TCRdb's table has in-frame clones only and misses some. The sample has 550,000 to 800,000 clones; 80% to 90% are singletons. These data were likewise used in another study, on human thymus T cells. That work adds: Gene usage for V and J segments appeared biased in thymic and blood repertoires. Unrelated individuals reportedly shared highly overlapping thymic TCR repertoires.

The sequence came from a girl in the first two years of life with a congenital heart defect. The sequenced sample was thymocytes. This chain links TRBV20-1 with TRBJ1-1; unclear D gene. This chain's CDR3 is CSASKTEAFF. Here the CDR3 DNA reads TGCAGTGCTAGTAAAACTGAAGCTTTCTTT.